These 6 T cell receptor beta chains were all obtained from the same sample, sequenced in a study of immune heterogeneity within non-small cell lung tumors. The TCR beta CDR3 region was amplified by multiplex PCR employing 32 V and 13 J primers. TCRdb called the multiplex PCR reads again in MiXCR, with one record for every CDR3 protein. The sample includes more than 10,000 distinct CDR3 sequences, around a fifth seen only once; the top ten take 4.5% to 5.5%. Bulk tumor genomic DNA, roughly 600 ng per sample, was used as template. Primary tumors were biopsied several times each, far apart, intraoperatively. Their non-small cell lung cancer was newly diagnosed and untreated, and the patients underwent curative surgery. Material: lung tumor tissue. The receptors stem from a man between 60 and 70 years old with non-small cell lung cancer.

In its sample, this clonotype is medium-sized. V usage is TRBV5-1 and J usage is TRBJ2-7; no clear D. CDR1 and CDR2 (germline): SGHRS, YFSETQ. The CDR3 runs to 12 residues. V was pared by 3 bases and J by 4 bases, with 8 bases between. The CDR3 DNA reads as TGCGCCAGCAGCTCCGGCAGTTACGAGCAGTACTTC. This codes for CASSSGSYEQYF.

By share, this clonotype ranks as medium-sized (0.01 to 0.1%). The chain recombines TRBV28 with TRBJ2-6, with no clear D. The V end was cut by 10 bases, the J end by 0 bases, with 16 bases between. The germline CDR1 and CDR2 sequences are MDHEN and SYDVKM. The CDR3 has 16 amino acids. The CDR3 coding sequence is TGTGCCACCCATCAAGGCATCAGCTCTGGGGCCAACGTCCTGACTTTC. Translation: CATHQGISSGANVLTF. The full variable domain, with the rest looked up from reference TRBV28 and TRBJ2-6, is DVKVTQSSRYLVKRTGEKVFLECVQDMDHENMFWYRQDPGLGLRLIYFSYDVKMKEKGDIPEGYSVSREKKERFSLILESASTNQTSMYLCATHQGISSGANVLTFGAGSRLTVL.

This clonotype is labeled as large (0.1 to 1%). The chain combines TRBV28 with TRBJ1-2; D unresolved. V was cut by 7 bases and J by 5 bases, with 20 bases left in between. This CDR3 has 15 residues. Germline CDR1 and CDR2: MDHEN and SYDVKM. The CDR3 is CASTISRLGIYGYTF. CDR3 sequence (DNA): TGTGCCAGCACCATTTCCCGGTTGGGCATTTATGGCTACACCTTC.

There are many counts of this clonotype. The chain couples TRBV30 to TRBJ1-2; a possible D gene is TRBD1 (5 bases). V was trimmed by 3 bases and J by 8 bases, leaving 10 bases between them. Germline CDR1 reads GTSNPN; CDR2 reads SVGIG (reference sequence). The CDR3 is made up of 11 amino acids. CDR3 protein: CAWRGVEGYTF. CDR3 nucleotide sequence: TGTGCCTGGAGAGGGGTGGAAGGCTACACCTTC.

This clonotype was counted at least ten times. The chain carries TRBV7-8 and TRBJ2-7, with 8 bases lining up with TRBD1. CDR3 length: 14 amino acids. Per the germline V gene, CDR1 is SGHVS and CDR2 is FQNEAQ. The ends lost 4 bases at V and 3 bases at J; junction bases unmatched: 5. The CDR3 DNA sequence: TGTGCCAGCAGCTACATAGACAGGGGCTACGAGCAGTACTTC. Amino acid sequence: CASSYIDRGYEQYF.

This clonotype is classed as medium-sized. V gene TRBV10-3 combines with J gene TRBJ1-1, with no clear D. Trimming stripped 1 base from V and 4 bases from J, with 7 bases between. Germline V lookup: CDR1 ENHRY, CDR2 SYGVKD. There are 13 residues in the CDR3. CDR3 sequence reads: CAISELFGTEAFF. In DNA, the CDR3 is TGTGCCATCAGTGAGTTGTTCGGCACTGAAGCTTTCTTT.